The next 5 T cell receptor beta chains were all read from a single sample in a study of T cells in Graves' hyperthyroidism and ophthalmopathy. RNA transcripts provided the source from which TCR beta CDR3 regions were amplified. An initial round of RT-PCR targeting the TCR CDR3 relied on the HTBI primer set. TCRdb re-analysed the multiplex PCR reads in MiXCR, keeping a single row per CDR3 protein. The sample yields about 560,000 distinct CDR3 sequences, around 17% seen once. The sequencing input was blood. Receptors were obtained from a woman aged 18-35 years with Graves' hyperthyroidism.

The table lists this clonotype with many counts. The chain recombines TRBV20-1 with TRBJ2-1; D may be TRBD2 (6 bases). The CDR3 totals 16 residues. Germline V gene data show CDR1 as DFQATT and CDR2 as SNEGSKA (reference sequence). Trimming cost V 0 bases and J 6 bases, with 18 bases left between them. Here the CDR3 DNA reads TGCAGTGCTAGAGATAATTTTCGGGAGTGGGGCAATGAGCAGTTCTTC. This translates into CSARDNFREWGNEQFF.

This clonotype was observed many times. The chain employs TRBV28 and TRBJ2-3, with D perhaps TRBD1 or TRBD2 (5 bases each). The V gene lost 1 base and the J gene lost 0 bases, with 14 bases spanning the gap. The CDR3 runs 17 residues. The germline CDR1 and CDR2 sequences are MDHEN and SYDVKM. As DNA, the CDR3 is TGTGCCAGCAGTTTATTTCCCCCGGGACGGAGCACAGATACGCAGTATTTT. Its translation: CASSLFPPGRSTDTQYF.

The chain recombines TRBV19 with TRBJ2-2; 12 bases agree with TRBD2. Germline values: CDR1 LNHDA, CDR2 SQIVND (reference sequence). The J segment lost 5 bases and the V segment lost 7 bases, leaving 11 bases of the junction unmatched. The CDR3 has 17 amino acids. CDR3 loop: CASTGRLAGVRTGELFF. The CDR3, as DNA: TGTGCCAGTACCGGCAGACTAGCGGGAGTTCGAACCGGGGAGCTGTTTTTT.

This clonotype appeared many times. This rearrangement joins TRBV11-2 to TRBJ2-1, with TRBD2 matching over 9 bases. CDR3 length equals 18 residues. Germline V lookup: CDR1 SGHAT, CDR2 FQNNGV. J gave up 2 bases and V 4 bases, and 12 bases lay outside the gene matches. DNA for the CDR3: TGTGCCAGCAGCTCCGAACCTCGACTAGCGGCAACCTACAATGAGCAGTTCTTC. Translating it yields CASSSEPRLAATYNEQFF.

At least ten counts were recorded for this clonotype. The CDR3 region is CASSQRGINYGYTF. The CDR3 nucleotides read TGTGCCAGCAGCCAAAGGGGAATTAACTATGGCTACACCTTC. The chain combines TRBV12-3 or TRBV12-4 with TRBJ1-2; tentatively, D is TRBD1 (5 bases). The CDR3 is made up of 14 amino acids. Trimming cost V 6 bases and J 1 base, with 12 bases left between them.